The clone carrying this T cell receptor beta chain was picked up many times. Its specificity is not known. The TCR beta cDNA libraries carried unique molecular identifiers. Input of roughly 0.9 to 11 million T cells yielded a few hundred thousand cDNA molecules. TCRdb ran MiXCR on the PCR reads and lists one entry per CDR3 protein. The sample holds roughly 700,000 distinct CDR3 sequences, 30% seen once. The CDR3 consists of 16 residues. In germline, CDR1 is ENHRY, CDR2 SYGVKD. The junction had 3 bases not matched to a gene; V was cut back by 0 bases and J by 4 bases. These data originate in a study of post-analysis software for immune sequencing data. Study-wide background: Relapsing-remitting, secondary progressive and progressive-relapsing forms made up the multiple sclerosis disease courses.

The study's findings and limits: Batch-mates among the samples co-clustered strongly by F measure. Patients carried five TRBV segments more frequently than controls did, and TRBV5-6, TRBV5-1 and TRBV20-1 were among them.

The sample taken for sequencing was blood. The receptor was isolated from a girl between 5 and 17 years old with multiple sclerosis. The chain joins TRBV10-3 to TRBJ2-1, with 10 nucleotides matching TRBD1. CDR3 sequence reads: CAISESRDRGYNEQFF. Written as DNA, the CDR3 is TGTGCCATCAGTGAGTCCCGGGACAGGGGTTACAATGAGCAGTTCTTC.